The 2 T cell receptor beta chains given below trace back to one sample, sequenced in a study of blood T cell repertoires in COVID-19 (dated by TCRdb to the early 2020s). The library came from the immunoSEQ multiplex PCR assay. Drawn from immuneACCESS, this table holds only the in-frame rearrangements with V and J called that TCRdb kept. Clones are partly lost; checked studies trace under half to an unresolved V gene and leave the rest unexplained. The sample yields about 190,000 clones; under 80% were counted once. The biggest ten clones account for over 10% of the sample. The sample consisted of peripheral blood. The source of these receptors is a woman aged 50 to 60 with acute or convalescent COVID-19.

Only one count was recorded for this clone. The gene calls are TRBV11-2 and TRBJ1-1; 9 bases match TRBD1. CDR3 length: 18 amino acids. Germline lookup yields CDR1 SGHAT and CDR2 FQNNGV. The J segment lost 0 bases and the V segment lost 3 bases, leaving 11 bases of the junction unmatched. CDR3 coding DNA: TGTGCCAGCAGCTTGTACAGGGGGCACTCTTCAGTGAACACTGAAGCTTTCTTT. Protein sequence: CASSLYRGHSSVNTEAFF.

This clone occurred a few times. In DNA form, the CDR3 reads TGTGCCAGCAGCTTCGCGGAGGGTGGTGAAAAACTGTTTTTT. Protein product: CASSFAEGGEKLFF. The chain employs TRBV7-9 and TRBJ1-4; D unclear. Germline CDR1 SEHNR, CDR2 FQNEAQ (reference sequence). Trimming took 3 bases from V and 7 from J, leaving 12 bases between them. The CDR3 spans 14 residues. Full variable domain (outside the CDR3, taken from reference TRBV7-9 and TRBJ1-4): DTGVSQNPRHKITKRGQNVTFRCDPISEHNRLYWYRQTLGQGPEFLTYFQNEAQLEKSRLLSDRFSAERPKGSFSTLEIQRTEQGDSAMYLCASSFAEGGEKLFFGSGTQLSVL.